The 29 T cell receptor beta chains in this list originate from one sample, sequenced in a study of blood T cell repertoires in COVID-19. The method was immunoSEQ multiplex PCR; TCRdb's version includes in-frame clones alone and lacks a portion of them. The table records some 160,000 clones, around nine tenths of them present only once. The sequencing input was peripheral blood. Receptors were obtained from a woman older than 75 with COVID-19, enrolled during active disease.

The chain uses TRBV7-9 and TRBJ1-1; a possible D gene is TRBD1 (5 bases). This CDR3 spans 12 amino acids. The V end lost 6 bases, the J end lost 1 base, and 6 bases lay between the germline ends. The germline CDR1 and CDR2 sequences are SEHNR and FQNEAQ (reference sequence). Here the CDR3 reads CASRQENTEAFF. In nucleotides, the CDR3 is TGTGCCAGCAGACAGGAGAACACTGAAGCTTTCTTT. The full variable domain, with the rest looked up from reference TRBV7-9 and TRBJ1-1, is DTGVSQNPRHKITKRGQNVTFRCDPISEHNRLYWYRQTLGQGPEFLTYFQNEAQLEKSRLLSDRFSAERPKGSFSTLEIQRTEQGDSAMYLCASRQENTEAFFGQGTRLTVV.

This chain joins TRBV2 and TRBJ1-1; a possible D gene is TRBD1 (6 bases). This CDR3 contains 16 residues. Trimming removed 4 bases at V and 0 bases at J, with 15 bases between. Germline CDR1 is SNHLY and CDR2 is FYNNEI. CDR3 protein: CASSGSRGFMNTEAFF. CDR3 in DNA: TGTGCCAGCAGTGGTAGCAGGGGCTTCATGAACACTGAAGCTTTCTTT.

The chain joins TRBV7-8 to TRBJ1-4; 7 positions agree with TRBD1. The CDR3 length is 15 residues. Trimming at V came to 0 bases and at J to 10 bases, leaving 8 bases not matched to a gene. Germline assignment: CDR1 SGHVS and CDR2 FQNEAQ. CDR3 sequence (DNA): TGTGCCAGCAGCTTAGCTCGACAGGGAACGGGAAAACTGTTTTTT. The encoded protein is CASSLARQGTGKLFF.

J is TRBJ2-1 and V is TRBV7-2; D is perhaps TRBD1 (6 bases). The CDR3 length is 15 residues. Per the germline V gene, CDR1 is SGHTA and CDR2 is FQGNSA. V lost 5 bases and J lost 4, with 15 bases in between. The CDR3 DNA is TGTGCCAGCAGCCCACCCGGGACAACTTACAATGAGCAGTTCTTC. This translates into CASSPPGTTYNEQFF. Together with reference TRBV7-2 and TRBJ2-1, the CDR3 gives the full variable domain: GAGVSQSPSNKVTEKGKDVELRCDPISGHTALYWYRQSLGQGLEFLIYFQGNSAPDKSGLPSDRFSAERTGGSVSTLTIQRTQQEDSAVYLCASSPPGTTYNEQFFGPGTRLTVL.

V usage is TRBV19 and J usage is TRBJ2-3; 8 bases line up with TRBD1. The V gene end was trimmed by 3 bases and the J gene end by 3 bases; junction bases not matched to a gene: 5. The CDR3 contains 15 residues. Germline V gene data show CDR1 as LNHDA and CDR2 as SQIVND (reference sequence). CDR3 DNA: TGTGCCAGTAGTATTCCCCACAGGGGGACAGATACGCAGTATTTT. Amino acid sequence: CASSIPHRGTDTQYF. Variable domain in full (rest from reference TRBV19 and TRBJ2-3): DGGITQSPKYLFRKEGQNVTLSCEQNLNHDAMYWYRQDPGQGLRLIYYSQIVNDFQKGDIAEGYSVSREKKESFPLTVTSAQKNPTAFYLCASSIPHRGTDTQYFGPGTRLTVL.

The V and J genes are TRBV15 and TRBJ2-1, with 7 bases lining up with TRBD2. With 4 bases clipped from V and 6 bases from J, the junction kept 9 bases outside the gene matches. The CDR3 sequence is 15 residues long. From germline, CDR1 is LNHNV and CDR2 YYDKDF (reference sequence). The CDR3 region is CATSIGREAGNEQFF. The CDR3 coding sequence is TGTGCCACCAGCATAGGACGGGAGGCAGGCAATGAGCAGTTCTTC.

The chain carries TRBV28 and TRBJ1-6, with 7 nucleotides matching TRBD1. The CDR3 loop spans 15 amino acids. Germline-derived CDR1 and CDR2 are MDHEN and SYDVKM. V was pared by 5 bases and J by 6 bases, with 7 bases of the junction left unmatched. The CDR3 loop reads CASSDTGQFNSPLHF. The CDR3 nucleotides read TGTGCCAGCAGTGATACGGGACAGTTTAATTCACCCCTCCACTTT.

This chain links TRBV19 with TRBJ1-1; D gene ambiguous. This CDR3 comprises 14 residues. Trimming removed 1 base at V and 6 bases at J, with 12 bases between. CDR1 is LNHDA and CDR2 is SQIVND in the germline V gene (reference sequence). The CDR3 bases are TGTGCCAGTAGTATAGCGAGGGATAACCCTGAAGCTTTCTTT. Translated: CASSIARDNPEAFF. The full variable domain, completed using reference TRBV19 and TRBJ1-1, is DGGITQSPKYLFRKEGQNVTLSCEQNLNHDAMYWYRQDPGQGLRLIYYSQIVNDFQKGDIAEGYSVSREKKESFPLTVTSAQKNPTAFYLCASSIARDNPEAFFGQGTRLTVV.

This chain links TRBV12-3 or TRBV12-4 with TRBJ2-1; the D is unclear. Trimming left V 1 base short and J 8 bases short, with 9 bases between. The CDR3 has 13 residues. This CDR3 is CASSLDTLDEQFF. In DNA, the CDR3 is TGTGCCAGCAGTTTAGATACATTGGATGAGCAGTTCTTC.

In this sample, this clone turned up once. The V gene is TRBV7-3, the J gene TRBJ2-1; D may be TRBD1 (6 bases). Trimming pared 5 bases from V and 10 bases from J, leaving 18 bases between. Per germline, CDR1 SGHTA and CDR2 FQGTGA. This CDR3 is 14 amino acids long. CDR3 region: CASSRTGPTGEQFF. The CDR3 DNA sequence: TGTGCCAGCAGCCGAACAGGCCCTACAGGGGAGCAGTTCTTC.

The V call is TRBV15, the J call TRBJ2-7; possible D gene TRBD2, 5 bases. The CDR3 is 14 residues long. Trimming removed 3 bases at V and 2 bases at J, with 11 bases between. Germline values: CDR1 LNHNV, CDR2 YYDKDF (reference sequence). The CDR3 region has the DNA TGTGCCACCAGCAGGACGGCGACTACCTACGAGCAGTACTTC. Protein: CATSRTATTYEQYF. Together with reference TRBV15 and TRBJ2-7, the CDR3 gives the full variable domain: DAMVIQNPRYQVTQFGKPVTLSCSQTLNHNVMYWYQQKSSQAPKLLFHYYDKDFNNEADTPDNFQSRRPNTSFCFLDIRSPGLGDTAMYLCATSRTATTYEQYFGPGTRLTVT.

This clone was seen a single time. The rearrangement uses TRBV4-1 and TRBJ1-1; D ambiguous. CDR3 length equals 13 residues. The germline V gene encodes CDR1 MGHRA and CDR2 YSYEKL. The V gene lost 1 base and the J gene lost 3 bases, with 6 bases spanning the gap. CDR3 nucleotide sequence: TGCGCCAGCAGCCAAGGTCGGGACACTGAAGCTTTCTTT. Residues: CASSQGRDTEAFF.

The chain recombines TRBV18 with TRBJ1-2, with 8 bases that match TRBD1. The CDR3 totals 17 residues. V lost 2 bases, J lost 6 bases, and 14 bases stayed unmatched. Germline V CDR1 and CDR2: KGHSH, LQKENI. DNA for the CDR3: TGTGCCAGCTCACCAGCGGGGTTGGGACAGGATCAACATGGCTACACCTTC. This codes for CASSPAGLGQDQHGYTF.

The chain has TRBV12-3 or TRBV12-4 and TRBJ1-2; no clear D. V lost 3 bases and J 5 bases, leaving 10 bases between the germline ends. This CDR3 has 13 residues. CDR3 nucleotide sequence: TGTGCCAGCAGTTTTAGCGGGGAATATGGCTACACCTTC. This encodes CASSFSGEYGYTF.

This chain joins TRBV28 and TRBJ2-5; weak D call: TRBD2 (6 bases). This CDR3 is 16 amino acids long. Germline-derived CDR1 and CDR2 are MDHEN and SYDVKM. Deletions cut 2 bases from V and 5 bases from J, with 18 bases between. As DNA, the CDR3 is TGTGCCAGCAGTTTAACGCCGCGGGGTCCTGGGGAGACCCAGTACTTC. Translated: CASSLTPRGPGETQYF.

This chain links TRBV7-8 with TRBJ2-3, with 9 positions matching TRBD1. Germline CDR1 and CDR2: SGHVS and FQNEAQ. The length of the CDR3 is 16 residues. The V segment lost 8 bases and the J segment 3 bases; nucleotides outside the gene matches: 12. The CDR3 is CASFPYRGQGTDTQYF. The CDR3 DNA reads TGTGCCAGCTTTCCTTACAGGGGGCAAGGGACAGATACGCAGTATTTT. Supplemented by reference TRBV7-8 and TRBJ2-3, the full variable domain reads GAGVSQSPRYKVAKRGQDVALRCDPISGHVSLFWYQQALGQGPEFLTYFQNEAQLDKSGLPSDRFFAERPEGSVSTLKIQRTQQEDSAVYLCASFPYRGQGTDTQYFGPGTRLTVL.

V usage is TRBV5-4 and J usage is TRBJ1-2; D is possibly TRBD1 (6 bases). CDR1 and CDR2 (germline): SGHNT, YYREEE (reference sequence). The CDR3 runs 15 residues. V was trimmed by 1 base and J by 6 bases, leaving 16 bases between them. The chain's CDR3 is CASSLWDTHSDGYTF. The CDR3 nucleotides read TGTGCCAGCAGCTTGTGGGACACTCACTCTGATGGCTACACCTTC.

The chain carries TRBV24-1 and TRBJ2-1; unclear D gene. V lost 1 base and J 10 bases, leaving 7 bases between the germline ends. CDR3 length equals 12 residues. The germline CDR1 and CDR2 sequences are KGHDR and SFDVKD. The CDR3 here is CATSDFPGEQFF. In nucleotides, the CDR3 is TGTGCCACCAGTGATTTTCCCGGGGAGCAGTTCTTC.

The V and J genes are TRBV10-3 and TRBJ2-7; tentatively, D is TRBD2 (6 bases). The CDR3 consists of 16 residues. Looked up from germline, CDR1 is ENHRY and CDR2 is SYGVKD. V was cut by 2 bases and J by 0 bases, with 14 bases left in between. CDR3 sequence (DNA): TGTGCCATCAGTGAGAGGCTAGCGAGGAGCTCCTACGAGCAGTACTTC. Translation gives CAISERLARSSYEQYF.

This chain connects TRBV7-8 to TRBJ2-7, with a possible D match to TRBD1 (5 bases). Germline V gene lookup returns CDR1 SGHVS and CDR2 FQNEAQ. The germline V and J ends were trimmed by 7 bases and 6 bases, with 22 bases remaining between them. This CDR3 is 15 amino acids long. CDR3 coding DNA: TGTGCCAGCAACCTCAACAGGTTTCAAGAAGCCGAGCAGTACTTC. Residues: CASNLNRFQEAEQYF.

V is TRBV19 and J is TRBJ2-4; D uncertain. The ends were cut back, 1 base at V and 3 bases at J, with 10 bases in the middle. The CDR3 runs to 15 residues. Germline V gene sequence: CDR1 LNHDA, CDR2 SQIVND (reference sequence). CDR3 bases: TGTGCCAGTAGTATAGCCGGGTTAGTCAAAAACATTCAGTACTTC. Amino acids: CASSIAGLVKNIQYF.

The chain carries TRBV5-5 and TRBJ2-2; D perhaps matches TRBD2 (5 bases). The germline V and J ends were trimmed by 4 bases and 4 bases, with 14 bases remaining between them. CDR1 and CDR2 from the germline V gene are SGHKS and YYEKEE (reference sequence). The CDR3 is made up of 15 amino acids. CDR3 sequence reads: CASSSVSGSTGELFF. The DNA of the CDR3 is TGTGCCAGCAGCAGCGTGTCGGGGAGCACCGGGGAGCTGTTTTTT.

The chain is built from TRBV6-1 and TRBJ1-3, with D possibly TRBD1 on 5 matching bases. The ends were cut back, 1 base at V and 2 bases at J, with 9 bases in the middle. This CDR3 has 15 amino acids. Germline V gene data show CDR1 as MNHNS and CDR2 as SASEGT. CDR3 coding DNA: TGTGCCAGCAGTGAAGTCAGGGCTGCTGGAAACACCATATATTTT. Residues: CASSEVRAAGNTIYF.

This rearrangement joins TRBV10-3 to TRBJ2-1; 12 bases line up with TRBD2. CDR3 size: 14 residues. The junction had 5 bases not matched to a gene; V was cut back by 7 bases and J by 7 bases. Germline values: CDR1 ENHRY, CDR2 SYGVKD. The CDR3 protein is CAIKGTSGSNEQFF. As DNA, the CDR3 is TGTGCCATCAAAGGGACTAGCGGGTCGAATGAGCAGTTCTTC.

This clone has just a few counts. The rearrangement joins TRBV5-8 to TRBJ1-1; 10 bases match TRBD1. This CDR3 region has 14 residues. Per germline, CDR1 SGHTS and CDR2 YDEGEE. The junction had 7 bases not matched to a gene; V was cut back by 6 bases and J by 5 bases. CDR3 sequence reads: CASNSGQGRTEAFF. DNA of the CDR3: TGTGCCAGCAACTCGGGACAGGGGAGGACTGAAGCTTTCTTT. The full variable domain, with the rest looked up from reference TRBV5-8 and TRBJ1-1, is EAGVTQSPTHLIKTRGQQATLRCSPISGHTSVYWYQQALGLGLQFLLWYDEGEERNRGNFPPRFSGRQFPNYSSELNVNALELEDSALYLCASNSGQGRTEAFFGQGTRLTVV.

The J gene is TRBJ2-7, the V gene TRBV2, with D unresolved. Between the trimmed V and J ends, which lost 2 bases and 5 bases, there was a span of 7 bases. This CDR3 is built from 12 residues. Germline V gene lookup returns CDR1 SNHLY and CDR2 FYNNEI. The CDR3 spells CASSELENEQYF. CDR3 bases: TGTGCCAGCAGTGAACTTGAGAACGAGCAGTACTTC.

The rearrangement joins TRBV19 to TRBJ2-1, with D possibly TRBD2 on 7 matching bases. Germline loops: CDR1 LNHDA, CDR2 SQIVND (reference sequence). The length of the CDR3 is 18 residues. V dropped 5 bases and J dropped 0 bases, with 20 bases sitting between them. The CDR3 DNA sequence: TGTGCCAGTAGTCCCCTGCTAGGGGGGGACCTCTCCTACAATGAGCAGTTCTTC. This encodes CASSPLLGGDLSYNEQFF.

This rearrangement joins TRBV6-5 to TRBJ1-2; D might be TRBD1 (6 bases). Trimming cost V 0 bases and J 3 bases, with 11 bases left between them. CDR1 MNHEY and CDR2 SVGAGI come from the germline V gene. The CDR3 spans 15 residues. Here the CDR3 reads CASSYSAGQDYGYTF. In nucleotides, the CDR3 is TGTGCCAGCAGTTACTCAGCGGGACAAGACTATGGCTACACCTTC.

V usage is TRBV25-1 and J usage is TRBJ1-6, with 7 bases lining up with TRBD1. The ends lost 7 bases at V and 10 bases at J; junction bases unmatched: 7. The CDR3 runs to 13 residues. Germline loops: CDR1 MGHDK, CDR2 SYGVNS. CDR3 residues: CASTSGGLSPLHF. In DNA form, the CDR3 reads TGTGCCAGCACATCAGGGGGTCTCTCACCCCTCCACTTT.